Below, 30 T cell receptor beta chains from the same sample are listed, as sequenced in a study of T-cell reconstitution after alpha-beta-depleted transplantation in children. Molecular barcoding with unique molecular identifiers was used for the TCRbeta library. TCRdb analysed the PCR reads with MiXCR anew, one entry per CDR3 protein. The table shows about 600,000 distinct CDR3 sequences, with 20% to 25% occurring only once. The sequenced sample was PBMCs, mostly from graft donor cells, obtained 360 days after TCRalphabeta/CD19-depleted stem cell transplant. The receptors here all came from a boy under two years old who had a stem cell transplant for acute myeloid leukemia, so the T cells may come from the graft donor.

This chain connects TRBV15 to TRBJ2-1, with D perhaps TRBD1 (7 bases). Trimming removed 6 bases at V and 10 bases at J, with 16 bases between. Looked up from germline, CDR1 is LNHNV and CDR2 is YYDKDF (reference sequence). CDR3 size: 13 residues. CDR3: CATRIPGGLEQFF. The CDR3 DNA sequence: TGTGCCACCAGAATACCAGGGGGGCTAGAGCAGTTCTTC.

This clonotype appeared many times. The V gene is TRBV19, the J gene TRBJ2-1, with 7 nucleotides matching TRBD2. The length of the CDR3 is 16 residues. CDR1 is LNHDA, CDR2 SQIVND, per germline (reference sequence). V was pared by 8 bases and J by 4 bases, with 14 bases of the junction left unmatched. The CDR3 reads CASSTASGDPYNEQFF. For the CDR3, the DNA is TGTGCCAGTTCAACAGCTAGCGGCGACCCGTACAATGAGCAGTTCTTC.

The V gene is TRBV6-1, the J gene TRBJ2-2; 8 nucleotides align to TRBD2. The CDR3 length is 15 residues. J was trimmed by 7 bases and V by 5 bases; bases with no gene match: 9. Germline V gene data show CDR1 as MNHNS and CDR2 as SASEGT. CDR3: CASSIGTRRFGELFF. The CDR3 nucleotides read TGTGCCAGCAGTATCGGGACTAGGCGGTTCGGGGAGCTGTTTTTT.

This clonotype showed up many times. V gene TRBV24-1 combines with J gene TRBJ2-1, with D perhaps TRBD1 (6 bases). CDR3 length equals 11 residues. Trimming shortened V by 9 bases and J by 5 bases, and 7 bases separated the two germline ends. The germline gives CDR1 KGHDR, CDR2 SFDVKD. CDR3 protein: CATGGNNEQFF. CDR3 nucleotide sequence: TGTGCCACCGGGGGCAACAATGAGCAGTTCTTC.

The V gene is TRBV6-2 or TRBV6-3, the J gene TRBJ2-5, with a tentative D call TRBD2 (5 bases). The germline V gene encodes CDR1 MNHEY and CDR2 SVGEGT. This CDR3 region has 17 residues. V gave up 2 bases and J gave up 1 base, with 17 bases separating them. CDR3 sequence: CASSYGVGGHSQETQYF. The CDR3 coding sequence is TGTGCCAGCAGTTACGGGGTAGGCGGGCATTCCCAAGAGACCCAGTACTTC.

This clonotype occurred a few times. V and J are TRBV12-3 or TRBV12-4 and TRBJ2-3; 10 positions match TRBD1. The CDR3 sequence is 14 residues long. J lost 6 bases, V lost 8 bases, and 8 bases had no gene match. The chain's CDR3 is CASGRTGGWDTQYF. CDR3 bases: TGTGCCAGCGGGAGGACAGGGGGGTGGGATACGCAGTATTTT.

This clonotype was seen many times. This chain connects TRBV5-1 to TRBJ2-5, with no clear D. Trimming shortened V by 0 bases and J by 1 base, and 10 bases separated the two germline ends. The CDR3 is 15 residues long. Germline lookup yields CDR1 SGHRS and CDR2 YFSETQ. The CDR3 region is CASSLGVHSQETQYF. CDR3 coding DNA: TGCGCCAGCAGCTTGGGTGTACACTCCCAAGAGACCCAGTACTTC.

The chain joins TRBV7-9 to TRBJ2-1; D not certain. CDR3 length: 13 amino acids. The germline CDR1 and CDR2 sequences are SEHNR and FQNEAQ (reference sequence). Trimming left V 1 base short and J 7 bases short, with 8 bases between. In DNA, the CDR3 is TGTGCCAGCAGCTTAGACCCTGGGAATGAGCAGTTCTTC. Translated: CASSLDPGNEQFF.

In its sample, this clonotype was seen a few times. V and J are TRBV6-2 or TRBV6-3 and TRBJ2-2; D gene unclear. The germline CDR1 and CDR2 sequences are MNHEY and SVGEGT. CDR3 length: 17 residues. V dropped 0 bases and J dropped 8 bases, with 19 bases sitting between them. The CDR3 region is CASSYSTAFPGSGELFF. As DNA, the CDR3 is TGTGCCAGCAGTTACTCAACCGCCTTCCCTGGTTCGGGGGAGCTGTTTTTT.

V gene TRBV11-2 combines with J gene TRBJ2-5; D may be TRBD1 (5 bases). CDR1 and CDR2 (germline): SGHAT, FQNNGV. V was trimmed by 1 base and J by 5 bases, leaving 14 bases between them. CDR3 length: 15 amino acids. CDR3 DNA: TGTGCCAGCAGCTTAGTGGACAAGGGATCGGAGACCCAGTACTTC. Translated, it gives CASSLVDKGSETQYF. Using reference TRBV11-2 and TRBJ2-5 for the parts outside the CDR3, the full variable domain is EAGVAQSPRYKIIEKRQSVAFWCNPISGHATLYWYQQILGQGPKLLIQFQNNGVVDDSQLPKDRFSAERLKGVDSTLKIQPAKLEDSAVYLCASSLVDKGSETQYFGPGTRLLVL.

The chain links TRBV4-1 to TRBJ2-2; the D gene could be TRBD1 or TRBD2 (6 bases each). The ends were cut back, 0 bases at V and 2 bases at J, with 13 bases in the middle. CDR3 length equals 17 residues. CDR1 and CDR2 from the germline V gene are MGHRA and YSYEKL. The DNA for the CDR3 is TGCGCCAGCAGCCAAGATAGAGGGGGGCTTAACACCGGGGAGCTGTTTTTT. It translates to CASSQDRGGLNTGELFF.

This clonotype was counted many times. The gene calls are TRBV12-3 or TRBV12-4 and TRBJ2-2; 7 nucleotides line up with TRBD2. This CDR3 region has 15 residues. After removal of 11 bases from V and 4 bases from J, the junction contained 13 bases not matched to a gene. This CDR3 reads CASTAPGLLTGELFF. The DNA of the CDR3 is TGTGCCTCCACAGCGCCGGGACTACTCACCGGGGAGCTGTTTTTT.

This clonotype was counted between two and nine times. The rearrangement links TRBV7-9 to TRBJ2-7; D may match TRBD1 or TRBD2 (6 bases each). The CDR3 has 14 amino acids. In germline, CDR1 is SEHNR, CDR2 FQNEAQ (reference sequence). V lost 7 bases and J 1 base, leaving 14 bases between the germline ends. The CDR3 DNA reads as TGTGCCAGCAATTTGGGGGGCTTTTCCTACGAGCAGTACTTC. Its protein is CASNLGGFSYEQYF. Combining the CDR3 with reference TRBV7-9 and TRBJ2-7 gives the whole variable domain DTGVSQNPRHKITKRGQNVTFRCDPISEHNRLYWYRQTLGQGPEFLTYFQNEAQLEKSRLLSDRFSAERPKGSFSTLEIQRTEQGDSAMYLCASNLGGFSYEQYFGPGTRLTVT.

This clonotype was seen a few times. The chain employs TRBV12-3 or TRBV12-4 and TRBJ2-3, with D tentatively TRBD2 (5 bases). V was trimmed by 8 bases and J by 4 bases, leaving 13 bases between them. The CDR3 runs 13 residues. Here the CDR3 reads CASGPWRPDTQYF. The CDR3 DNA reads TGTGCCAGCGGCCCCTGGAGGCCAGATACGCAGTATTTT.

Ten or more counts support this clonotype. This chain connects TRBV6-4 to TRBJ2-7; D unclear. There are 9 residues in the CDR3. The germline V gene encodes CDR1 MRHNA and CDR2 SNTAGT. V gave up 8 bases and J gave up 5 bases, with 4 bases separating them. The CDR3 protein is CASVDEQYV. The CDR3 DNA sequence: TGTGCCAGCGTCGACGAGCAGTACGTC.

The count of this clonotype is one. This sequence joins TRBV27 and TRBJ2-3, with 7 bases identical to TRBD2. This CDR3 has 15 residues. The germline gives CDR1 MNHEY, CDR2 SMNVEV (reference sequence). V was pared by 5 bases and J by 3 bases, with 8 bases of the junction left unmatched. The CDR3 nucleotides are TGTGCCAGCAGTCACATTAGCGGGCAGACAGATACGCAGTATTTT. Translated: CASSHISGQTDTQYF.

The CDR3 here is CASSPASGGGETQYF. DNA for the CDR3: TGTGCCAGCAGCCCCGCCAGTGGGGGGGGAGAGACCCAGTACTTC. This sequence joins TRBV11-2 and TRBJ2-5, with 7 nucleotides matching TRBD2. Germline V CDR1 and CDR2: SGHAT, FQNNGV. The CDR3 sequence is 15 residues long. V lost 5 bases and J lost 4; bases outside the gene matches: 10.

This clonotype was picked up many times. The V call is TRBV29-1, the J call TRBJ2-2, with 7 bases that match TRBD2. This CDR3 is 14 amino acids long. Looked up from germline, CDR1 is SQVTM and CDR2 is ANQGSEA. V dropped 3 bases and J dropped 0; count of bases not matched to a gene: 1. CDR3 residues: CSVDGLANTGELFF. The DNA of the CDR3 is TGCAGCGTTGATGGACTAGCGAACACCGGGGAGCTGTTTTTT.

This clonotype was recorded at least ten times. This chain joins TRBV4-1 and TRBJ1-5; no clear D. The CDR3 length is 15 residues. Germline values: CDR1 MGHRA, CDR2 YSYEKL. Trimming removed 0 bases from V and 4 bases from J, with 10 bases in between. Here the CDR3 DNA reads TGCGCCAGCAGCCAAGATTTGGCAGAAAATCAGCCCCAGCATTTT. Its translation: CASSQDLAENQPQHF.

This clonotype was seen many times. CDR3 region: CASSYLRSDTQYF. The CDR3 bases are TGTGCCAGCAGTTACCTGCGTTCAGATACGCAGTATTTT. V and J are TRBV6-5 and TRBJ2-3; D gene ambiguous. Germline values: CDR1 MNHEY, CDR2 SVGAGI. The CDR3 loop spans 13 amino acids. V lost 2 bases and J lost 4, with 7 bases in between.

This clonotype was seen many times. This chain uses TRBV20-1 with TRBJ2-7; D remains ambiguous. The CDR3 contains 10 residues. Germline CDR1 is DFQATT and CDR2 is SNEGSKA (reference sequence). The germline V and J ends were trimmed by 6 bases and 3 bases, with 6 bases remaining between them. The CDR3 nucleotides read TGCAGTGCGGGCGACTACGAGCAGTACGTC. Its protein product is CSAGDYEQYV.

The genes are TRBV6-5 and TRBJ2-5, with 8 bases that match TRBD1. V lost 8 bases, J lost 5 bases, and 10 bases stayed unmatched. Per the germline V gene, CDR1 is MNHEY and CDR2 is SVGAGI. This CDR3 contains 14 residues. In DNA, the CDR3 is TGTGCCAGCGGATTATCGGACAGGGTTGAGACCCAGTACTTC. It yields the protein CASGLSDRVETQYF.

This chain connects TRBV6-4 to TRBJ2-1; D gene unclear. CDR1 is MRHNA and CDR2 is SNTAGT in the germline V gene. V was pared by 7 bases and J by 0 bases, with 10 bases between. This CDR3 region has 14 residues. CDR3 region: CASTPSSSYNEQFF. The CDR3, as DNA: TGTGCCAGCACCCCCTCTAGCTCCTACAATGAGCAGTTCTTC.

This clonotype was seen many times. V and J are TRBV5-1 and TRBJ2-2; D uncertain. This CDR3 comprises 14 residues. V lost 0 bases and J lost 1, with 4 bases in between. Germline loops: CDR1 SGHRS, CDR2 YFSETQ. The CDR3 is CASSLDRNTGELFF. The CDR3 DNA sequence: TGCGCCAGCAGCTTGGACCGGAACACCGGGGAGCTGTTTTTT.

The CDR3 loop reads CSGGVRGYGYTF. The CDR3 DNA is TGCAGTGGGGGGGTTAGGGGCTATGGCTACACCTTC. This chain connects TRBV20-1 to TRBJ1-2, with D perhaps matching TRBD1 (5 bases). The CDR3 consists of 12 residues. Per germline, CDR1 DFQATT and CDR2 SNEGSKA (reference sequence). The germline V and J ends were trimmed by 7 bases and 4 bases, with 13 bases remaining between them.

This clonotype has at least ten counts. The V call is TRBV6-1, the J call TRBJ2-7, with 9 bases aligning to TRBD2. This CDR3 is 15 amino acids long. The germline CDR1 and CDR2 sequences are MNHNS and SASEGT. The V and J ends lost 4 bases and 3 bases, in that order; junction bases with no gene match: 7. The CDR3 DNA is TGTGCCAGCAGTGCAATTCTAGCGGGGTTCTACGAGCAGTACGTC. Translating it yields CASSAILAGFYEQYV.

The sample holds a few counts of this clonotype. The rearrangement links TRBV4-3 to TRBJ2-2; 9 nucleotides line up with TRBD1. Germline V gene sequence: CDR1 LGHNA, CDR2 YSLEER. The J segment lost 5 bases and the V segment lost 5 bases, leaving 9 bases of the junction unmatched. The CDR3 runs 16 residues. The CDR3 loop reads CASSDHRGRATGELFF. The CDR3 coding sequence is TGCGCCAGCAGCGACCACAGGGGGCGTGCAACCGGGGAGCTGTTTTTT.

The V gene is TRBV7-6, the J gene TRBJ1-4; D perhaps matches TRBD1 (5 bases). Looked up from germline, CDR1 is SGHVS and CDR2 is FNYEAQ. The CDR3 is made up of 15 amino acids. V was shortened by 1 base and J by 8 bases, with 14 bases between the two germline ends. As DNA, the CDR3 is TGTGCCAGCAGCTTAGGGACATCCGGGAAGGAAAAACTGTTTTTT. As protein: CASSLGTSGKEKLFF. The full variable domain, rest sourced from reference TRBV7-6 and TRBJ1-4, is GAGVSQSPRYKVTKRGQDVALRCDPISGHVSLYWYRQALGQGPEFLTYFNYEAQQDKSGLPNDRFSAERPEGSISTLTIQRTEQRDSAMYRCASSLGTSGKEKLFFGSGTQLSVL.

In this sample, this clonotype turned up once. The V call is TRBV29-1, the J call TRBJ2-5, with D hard to call. Germline CDR1 and CDR2: SQVTM and ANQGSEA. The CDR3 contains 15 residues. The V end was cut by 3 bases, the J end by 1 base, with 15 bases between. The CDR3 spells CSVERPTEIQETQYF. In DNA, the CDR3 is TGCAGCGTTGAGCGCCCCACGGAAATCCAAGAGACCCAGTACTTC.

V and J are TRBV15 and TRBJ2-3, with 9 bases aligning to TRBD2. Unmatched junction bases numbered 8, after V lost 1 base and J lost 9 bases. This CDR3 contains 15 residues. From germline, CDR1 is LNHNV and CDR2 YYDKDF (reference sequence). The CDR3 bases are TGTGCCACCAGCAGAGCCCTTAGCGGGGGTGCAACGCAGTATTTT. Its translation is CATSRALSGGATQYF.